This T cell receptor (beta chain) was recovered during a study of cytomegalovirus exposure and HLA in healthy donors. On the study more broadly: Earlier, 110 million or so unique TCR beta sequences were recovered from roughly 200 million T cells by an analysis. Study outcomes and limitations: A missense variant in DCLRE1C was later tied to TCR beta V- and J-gene trimming. Usually a TCR sequence was rare, but some public TCRs were found in many donors. In presence/absence analyses, roughly uniform sequencing depth across donors was assumed.

The study ran its PCR with 60 Vbeta and 13 Jbeta primers. Sequencing used immunoSEQ multiplex PCR; TCRdb keeps in-frame clones, though not all of them. This table holds 180,000 or so clones, roughly 84% found once. Trimming took 6 bases from V and 5 from J, leaving 11 bases between them. The CDR3 loop spans 12 amino acids. Germline loops: CDR1 MNHNY, CDR2 SVGAGI (reference sequence). To note about this clone: Its antigen is still unknown.

The chain carries TRBV6-6 and TRBJ2-7; a weak D match, TRBD1 (6 bases). Sequencing input: PBMCs. The clonotype comes from a male donor in good health and CMV-seronegative. CDR3 sequence: CASRKTGDEQYF. CDR3 coding DNA: TGTGCCAGCAGGAAGACAGGCGACGAGCAGTACTTC.